This T cell receptor (beta chain) derives from a study of cytomegalovirus exposure and HLA in healthy donors. Overall study findings and caveats: The dataset shows that most TCR sequences were rare, while some public TCRs occurred in many donors. The study reported that TCR beta sequences accurately predicted HLA-A and HLA-B alleles in most subjects. It was likely that a cluster of highly shared sequence variants was a sequencing artifact. As confirmed in vitro, a few CMV-associated chains were specific for CMV antigens.

The CDR3 is 17 amino acids. V lost 0 bases and J lost 3; bases outside the gene matches: 9. Germline CDR1 SGHNT, CDR2 YYREEE (reference sequence). Worth noting for this clone: Its matching antigen is unknown.

The PCR used 60 Vbeta and 13 Jbeta primers. Here immunoSEQ multiplex PCR was the method, and the copy in TCRdb shows in-frame clones only, minus some. The data show about 170,000 clones, 73% seen once. The source is a woman under 30 in good health and CMV-seropositive. This chain connects TRBV5-4 to TRBJ2-7; 10 bases agree with TRBD2. Source material: PBMCs. DNA for the CDR3: TGTGCCAGCAGCTTGGATCCTAGCGGGGGTCTACTCTACGAGCAGTACTTC. As protein: CASSLDPSGGLLYEQYF.